The 7 T cell receptor beta chains listed next were all sequenced from one sample in a study of Graves' ophthalmopathy and Graves' hyperthyroidism. Researchers took RNA transcripts and amplified TCR beta CDR3 regions from them. HTBI primers primed a first-round RT-PCR, and a second-round multiplex PCR followed. MiXCR was run by TCRdb on the multiplex PCR reads, yielding one entry per CDR3 protein. This table has about 700,000 distinct CDR3 sequences, 35% to 45% appearing once. Sequenced: peripheral blood. The receptor set was obtained from an adult man with Graves' ophthalmopathy.

Concerning this clonotype: A clone one base away is much larger, so this may be a read error. This chain links TRBV7-3 with TRBJ1-5; TRBD1 matches 9 bases. The germline V gene encodes CDR1 SGHTA and CDR2 FQGTGA. The CDR3 is 20 amino acids. CDR3 sequence (DNA): TGTGCCGGCAGCTTAACTCGGGACAGGGCCCCTAAAGCGGGTTATCAGCCCCAGCATTTT. Its protein product is CAGSLTRDRAPKAGYQPQHF.

As concerns this clonotype: Given a much more abundant clone one base away, this may be a read error. V usage is TRBV11-2 and J usage is TRBJ2-5, with D maybe TRBD2 (6 bases). Germline V gene sequence: CDR1 SGHAT, CDR2 FQNNGV. The length of the CDR3 is 15 residues. The CDR3 coding sequence is TGTGCCAGCAGCTTAGTGTGGGGGGACCAAGAGGCCCAGTACTTC. Protein sequence: CASSLVWGDQEAQYF.

V is TRBV11-2 and J is TRBJ2-5; 15 bases agree with TRBD2. The length of the CDR3 is 16 residues. The germline V gene has CDR1 SGHAT and CDR2 FQNNGV. V shed 5 bases and J 5 bases; nucleotides not matched to a gene: 6. The DNA of the CDR3 is TGTGCCAGCAGCCCCAGGACTAGCGGGGGGGGGGAGACCCAGTACTTC. Its protein is CASSPRTSGGGETQYF.

The chain recombines TRBV7-6 with TRBJ1-2, with 7 bases aligning to TRBD1. Germline lookup yields CDR1 SGHVS and CDR2 FNYEAQ. CDR3 size: 14 residues. The junction had 9 bases not matched to a gene; V was cut back by 4 bases and J by 7 bases. The CDR3 region has the DNA TGTGCCAGCAGCTCCGATGGGCAGGGGGGTGGCTACACCTTC. Amino acid sequence: CASSSDGQGGGYTF.

The chain employs TRBV7-9 and TRBJ1-1; 9 bases are a match to TRBD1. CDR1 is SEHNR and CDR2 is FQNEAQ in the germline V gene (reference sequence). This CDR3 is 15 amino acids long. The J segment lost 2 bases and the V segment lost 6 bases, leaving 7 bases of the junction unmatched. The CDR3 region is CASRETGGRNTEAFF. CDR3 coding DNA: TGTGCCAGCAGGGAGACAGGGGGACGAAACACTGAAGCTTTCTTT.

On this clonotype itself: One end of the junction fails to match germline, which may point to a read error. The chain recombines TRBV19 with TRBJ2-6, with D possibly TRBD2 on 5 matching bases. CDR3 length equals 16 residues. Germline V gene sequence: CDR1 LNHDA, CDR2 SQIVND (reference sequence). The CDR3: CTSRGKDGSGANVLTF. CDR3 nucleotide sequence: TGTACCAGCAGAGGGAAGGACGGCTCTGGGGCCAACGTCCTGACTTTC. The full variable domain, rest sourced from reference TRBV19 and TRBJ2-6, is DGGITQSPKYLFRKEGQNVTLSCEQNLNHDAMYWYRQDPGQGLRLIYYSQIVNDFQKGDIAEGYSVSREKKESFPLTVTSAQKNPTAFYLCTSRGKDGSGANVLTFGAGSRLTVL.

Ten or more counts support this clonotype. Compared with germline, one end of the junction differs, possibly owing to a read error. The chain is built from TRBV7-9 and TRBJ2-7; 8 bases agree with TRBD2. Germline loops: CDR1 SEHNR, CDR2 FQNEAQ (reference sequence). CDR3 length equals 14 residues. For the CDR3, the DNA is TGTGCCAGCAGCCTAGCGGGCAGCTCCTACGAGCAGTACTTC. This sequence encodes CASSLAGSSYEQYF.